Listed below are T cell receptor beta chains from one sample, sequenced in a study of PD-1 blockade in classical Hodgkin lymphoma. Produced via immunoSEQ multiplex PCR; TCRdb's table is partial and in-frame only. The table lists 30,000 or so clones, 90% to 95% of them singletons. Material: peripheral blood mononuclear cells (PBMCs). The source is a human donor with classical Hodgkin lymphoma. CDR3s include the opening cysteine and the closing phenylalanine or tryptophan. Fields, in order: clone size, D gene, J gene, V gene, CDR3 protein, CDR3 DNA. The D gene is left open where the match is weak. Size tells how often a clone was seen (once, few, many) or the class of an expanded clone, and some rows leave it out.

clone_size: NA
d_call: NA
j_call: TRBJ1-5
v_call: TRBV6-5
cdr3_aa: CASSYNSNQPQHF
cdr3_nt: TGTGCCAGCAGTTACAATAGCAATCAGCCCCAGCATTTT

clone_size: NA
d_call: NA
j_call: TRBJ1-2
v_call: TRBV7-9
cdr3_aa: CASSIRQVETNYGYTF
cdr3_nt: TGTGCCAGCAGCATCAGACAGGTGGAAACTAACTATGGCTACACCTTC

clone_size: NA
d_call: TRBD1
j_call: TRBJ1-1
v_call: TRBV7-9
cdr3_aa: CATDRGAAGTEAFF
cdr3_nt: TGTGCCACAGACAGGGGGGCGGCGGGCACTGAAGCTTTCTTT

clone_size: few
d_call: NA
j_call: TRBJ2-1
v_call: TRBV10-3
cdr3_aa: CAISESWNEQFF
cdr3_nt: TGTGCCATCAGTGAGTCGTGGAATGAGCAGTTCTTC

clone_size: NA
d_call: NA
j_call: TRBJ1-1
v_call: TRBV19
cdr3_aa: CASSLAWNTEAFF
cdr3_nt: TGTGCCAGTAGTCTAGCCTGGAACACTGAAGCTTTCTTT

clone_size: NA
d_call: TRBD1
j_call: TRBJ1-2
v_call: TRBV7-6
cdr3_aa: CASSPGQGHYGYTF
cdr3_nt: TGTGCCAGCAGCCCCGGACAGGGACACTATGGCTACACCTTC

clone_size: NA
d_call: NA
j_call: TRBJ2-2
v_call: TRBV29-1
cdr3_aa: CSVVLGGAGELFF
cdr3_nt: TGCAGCGTTGTTTTGGGCGGGGCCGGGGAGCTGTTTTTT

clone_size: NA
d_call: TRBD1
j_call: TRBJ1-2
v_call: TRBV7-9
cdr3_aa: CASSFRDSSGYTF
cdr3_nt: TGTGCCAGCAGCTTCCGGGACAGCAGTGGCTACACCTTC

clone_size: once
d_call: NA
j_call: TRBJ2-7
v_call: TRBV27
cdr3_aa: CASSTILGNYEQYF
cdr3_nt: TGTGCCAGCAGTACCATCCTAGGAAACTACGAGCAGTACTTC

clone_size: NA
d_call: NA
j_call: TRBJ2-1
v_call: TRBV10-3
cdr3_aa: CAISESDNEQFF
cdr3_nt: TGTGCCATCAGTGAGTCAGACAATGAGCAGTTCTTC

clone_size: NA
d_call: NA
j_call: TRBJ2-2
v_call: TRBV28
cdr3_aa: CASSPLGTSNTGELFF
cdr3_nt: TGTGCCAGCAGCCCCTTAGGAACTTCAAACACCGGGGAGCTGTTTTTT

clone_size: NA
d_call: TRBD2
j_call: TRBJ2-1
v_call: TRBV6-4
cdr3_aa: CASSEGAGGLNEQFF
cdr3_nt: TGTGCCAGCAGTGAAGGGGCGGGAGGCCTCAATGAGCAGTTCTTC

clone_size: NA
d_call: TRBD1
j_call: TRBJ2-6
v_call: TRBV28
cdr3_aa: CASSLDRVNSGANVLTF
cdr3_nt: TGTGCCAGCAGCCTGGACAGGGTAAACTCTGGGGCCAACGTCCTGACTTTC

clone_size: NA
d_call: TRBD1
j_call: TRBJ2-2
v_call: TRBV5-6
cdr3_aa: CASSLDRGLTGELFF
cdr3_nt: TGTGCCAGCAGCTTGGACAGGGGGCTCACCGGGGAGCTGTTTTTT

clone_size: once
d_call: TRBD1
j_call: TRBJ2-7
v_call: TRBV5-5
cdr3_aa: CASSLLPSQGSREQYF
cdr3_nt: TGTGCCAGCAGCTTGCTTCCTTCACAGGGGAGCCGCGAGCAGTACTTC

clone_size: few
d_call: TRBD2
j_call: TRBJ2-7
v_call: TRBV13
cdr3_aa: CASSSGLAGGHEGEQYF
cdr3_nt: TGTGCCAGCAGCTCCGGACTAGCGGGGGGCCATGAGGGAGAGCAGTACTTC

clone_size: NA
d_call: NA
j_call: TRBJ2-7
v_call: TRBV14
cdr3_aa: CASSRLRVEEQYF
cdr3_nt: TGTGCCAGCAGCCGGTTAAGAGTGGAGGAGCAGTACTTC

clone_size: NA
d_call: TRBD1
j_call: TRBJ2-5
v_call: TRBV6-1
cdr3_aa: CASIRDRGQETQYF
cdr3_nt: TGTGCCAGCATCCGGGACAGGGGCCAAGAGACCCAGTACTTC

clone_size: NA
d_call: NA
j_call: TRBJ2-7
v_call: TRBV21-1
cdr3_aa: CASSKAAEKGSNEQYF
cdr3_nt: TGTGCCAGCAGCAAAGCGGCGGAAAAAGGGTCGAACGAGCAGTACTTC

clone_size: NA
d_call: TRBD2
j_call: TRBJ2-7
v_call: TRBV6-1
cdr3_aa: CASSGPRTSGSDRSYEQYF
cdr3_nt: TGTGCCAGCAGTGGGCCTCGGACTAGCGGGTCGGACCGCTCCTACGAGCAGTACTTC

clone_size: NA
d_call: TRBD2
j_call: TRBJ2-7
v_call: TRBV4-3
cdr3_aa: CASSQERAGEYEQYF
cdr3_nt: TGCGCCAGCAGCCAAGAAAGAGCGGGAGAATACGAGCAGTACTTC

clone_size: once
d_call: TRBD1
j_call: TRBJ1-3
v_call: TRBV19
cdr3_aa: CASRDRPGNTIYF
cdr3_nt: TGTGCCAGTAGGGACAGGCCTGGAAACACCATATATTTT

clone_size: NA
d_call: NA
j_call: TRBJ1-2
v_call: TRBV6-1
cdr3_aa: CASSADDRIGGYTF
cdr3_nt: TGTGCCAGCAGTGCCGACGACAGGATCGGTGGCTACACCTTC

clone_size: NA
d_call: NA
j_call: TRBJ1-2
v_call: TRBV11-2
cdr3_aa: CASSLAGAGYGYTF
cdr3_nt: TGTGCCAGCAGCTTAGCGGGGGCAGGCTATGGCTACACCTTC

clone_size: NA
d_call: NA
j_call: TRBJ1-1
v_call: TRBV5-5
cdr3_aa: CASSLVMMNTEAFF
cdr3_nt: TGTGCCAGCAGCTTGGTTATGATGAACACTGAAGCTTTCTTT

clone_size: NA
d_call: TRBD2
j_call: TRBJ2-1
v_call: TRBV30
cdr3_aa: CAWSPSGRAGQFF
cdr3_nt: TGTGCCTGGAGCCCTAGCGGGAGGGCGGGGCAGTTCTTC

clone_size: NA
d_call: NA
j_call: TRBJ2-1
v_call: TRBV7-2
cdr3_aa: CASSPRAGAVQGNEQFF
cdr3_nt: TGTGCCAGCAGTCCGCGGGCTGGGGCGGTACAGGGCAATGAGCAGTTCTTC

clone_size: NA
d_call: NA
j_call: TRBJ2-1
v_call: TRBV9
cdr3_aa: CASSVDGNSYNEQFF
cdr3_nt: TGTGCCAGCAGCGTAGATGGGAACTCCTACAATGAGCAGTTCTTC

clone_size: NA
d_call: TRBD1
j_call: TRBJ2-2
v_call: TRBV5-1
cdr3_aa: CASSLEGDRDTGELFF
cdr3_nt: TGCGCCAGCAGCTTGGAAGGGGACAGGGACACCGGGGAGCTGTTTTTT

clone_size: NA
d_call: TRBD2
j_call: TRBJ2-1
v_call: TRBV5-1
cdr3_aa: CASSWGLAGERPNEQFF
cdr3_nt: TGCGCCAGCAGCTGGGGACTAGCGGGAGAAAGGCCCAATGAGCAGTTCTTC

clone_size: NA
d_call: TRBD1
j_call: TRBJ2-7
v_call: TRBV29-1
cdr3_aa: CSVETGVRGQYF
cdr3_nt: TGCAGCGTCGAGACAGGGGTACGGGGGCAGTACTTC

clone_size: NA
d_call: TRBD1
j_call: TRBJ2-1
v_call: TRBV28
cdr3_aa: CASSIRQGRMALQGEQFF
cdr3_nt: TGTGCCAGCAGTATAAGACAGGGAAGGATGGCCCTACAAGGTGAGCAGTTCTTC

clone_size: NA
d_call: TRBD2
j_call: TRBJ2-5
v_call: TRBV6-5
cdr3_aa: CASSEGTSEATQYF
cdr3_nt: TGTGCCAGCAGTGAAGGGACTAGCGAGGCGACCCAGTACTTC

clone_size: once
d_call: TRBD1
j_call: TRBJ2-7
v_call: TRBV28
cdr3_aa: CASSLQGVYEQYF
cdr3_nt: TGTGCCAGCAGTTTACAGGGGGTTTACGAGCAGTACTTC

clone_size: NA
d_call: NA
j_call: TRBJ2-2
v_call: TRBV19
cdr3_aa: CASLPRGQGNTGELFF
cdr3_nt: TGTGCCAGCCTCCCCCGGGGGCAGGGGAACACCGGGGAGCTGTTTTTT

clone_size: NA
d_call: NA
j_call: TRBJ2-5
v_call: TRBV5-6
cdr3_aa: CASSFQGSQETQYF
cdr3_nt: TGTGCCAGCAGCTTCCAGGGATCCCAAGAGACCCAGTACTTC

clone_size: NA
d_call: TRBD1
j_call: TRBJ2-2
v_call: TRBV9
cdr3_aa: CASSVVGGNWAGELFF
cdr3_nt: TGTGCCAGCAGCGTAGTAGGGGGCAATTGGGCCGGGGAGCTGTTTTTT

clone_size: NA
d_call: TRBD1
j_call: TRBJ1-2
v_call: TRBV19
cdr3_aa: CASRQGAGGYTF
cdr3_nt: TGTGCCAGTCGACAGGGGGCAGGTGGCTACACCTTC

clone_size: NA
d_call: NA
j_call: TRBJ1-2
v_call: TRBV4-1
cdr3_aa: CASSQPDRSGSYTF
cdr3_nt: TGCGCCAGCAGCCAACCGGATAGGTCCGGCAGCTACACCTTC

clone_size: few
d_call: NA
j_call: TRBJ2-6
v_call: TRBV2
cdr3_aa: CASSGNGYIQSRANVLTF
cdr3_nt: TGTGCCAGCAGTGGAAACGGTTACATACAAAGTCGGGCCAACGTCCTGACTTTC

clone_size: NA
d_call: NA
j_call: TRBJ1-3
v_call: TRBV6-1
cdr3_aa: CAAKTGPASGNTIYF
cdr3_nt: TGTGCCGCAAAGACAGGACCTGCCTCTGGAAACACCATATATTTT

clone_size: NA
d_call: NA
j_call: TRBJ1-2
v_call: TRBV28
cdr3_aa: CASSLDNNYGYTF
cdr3_nt: TGTGCCAGCAGTTTGGACAATAACTATGGCTACACCTTC

clone_size: NA
d_call: NA
j_call: TRBJ1-2
v_call: TRBV19
cdr3_aa: CASKLSKGTNYGYTF
cdr3_nt: TGTGCCAGTAAATTATCAAAGGGGACTAACTATGGCTACACCTTC

clone_size: once
d_call: TRBD1
j_call: TRBJ1-2
v_call: TRBV7-2
cdr3_aa: CASSSEGWGGTDLFYGYTF
cdr3_nt: TGTGCCAGCAGCTCAGAGGGTTGGGGCGGGACAGATTTATTTTATGGCTACACCTTC

clone_size: NA
d_call: TRBD2
j_call: TRBJ2-5
v_call: TRBV4-3
cdr3_aa: CASSQDDGGGTEETQYF
cdr3_nt: TGCGCCAGCAGCCAAGATGATGGCGGGGGTACGGAAGAGACCCAGTACTTC

clone_size: NA
d_call: TRBD1
j_call: TRBJ2-1
v_call: TRBV7-7
cdr3_aa: CASSPSTGGSYNEQFF
cdr3_nt: TGTGCCAGCAGCCCCTCAACAGGGGGCTCCTACAATGAGCAGTTCTTC

clone_size: NA
d_call: TRBD1
j_call: TRBJ1-4
v_call: TRBV7-2
cdr3_aa: CASSRTGVATNEKLFF
cdr3_nt: TGTGCCAGCAGCCGGACAGGAGTTGCAACTAATGAAAAACTGTTTTTT

clone_size: NA
d_call: NA
j_call: TRBJ1-5
v_call: TRBV5-1
cdr3_aa: CASSSIPQSQPQHF
cdr3_nt: TGCGCCAGCAGCTCTATCCCCCAATCTCAGCCCCAGCATTTT

clone_size: NA
d_call: NA
j_call: TRBJ2-6
v_call: TRBV19
cdr3_aa: CASSPWEDSGANVLTF
cdr3_nt: TGTGCCAGTAGCCCCTGGGAGGATTCTGGGGCCAACGTCCTGACTTTC

clone_size: NA
d_call: TRBD1
j_call: TRBJ2-7
v_call: TRBV10-3
cdr3_aa: CAIRPGQGGEQYF
cdr3_nt: TGTGCCATCAGGCCGGGACAGGGGGGGGAGCAGTACTTC

clone_size: NA
d_call: TRBD2
j_call: TRBJ2-3
v_call: TRBV27
cdr3_aa: CASSWVAGVTDTQYF
cdr3_nt: TGTGCCAGCAGTTGGGTAGCGGGAGTAACAGATACGCAGTATTTT

clone_size: NA
d_call: NA
j_call: TRBJ1-2
v_call: TRBV2
cdr3_aa: CASSEEGRQIYGYTF
cdr3_nt: TGTGCCAGCAGTGAAGAGGGTAGACAGATCTATGGCTACACCTTC

clone_size: NA
d_call: TRBD1
j_call: TRBJ1-2
v_call: TRBV6-5
cdr3_aa: CASSRGQGVGGYTF
cdr3_nt: TGTGCCAGCAGTCGCGGGCAGGGGGTAGGTGGCTACACCTTC

clone_size: NA
d_call: NA
j_call: TRBJ1-2
v_call: TRBV28
cdr3_aa: CASSKPLYGYTF
cdr3_nt: TGTGCCAGCAGTAAACCTCTCTATGGCTACACCTTC